Below are 30 T cell receptor beta chains sequenced from a single sample in a study of shared clonotypes between healthy human individuals. Generated by immunoSEQ multiplex PCR, the TCRdb table keeps only in-frame clones and is missing some. This table holds some 300,000 clones, over 70% found once. What was sequenced was memory CD4+ T cells sorted from blood. Subset defined: CD45RA-negative fraction. These receptor sequences come from a man aged 30 to 45 in good health.

This chain connects TRBV18 to TRBJ2-4, with D perhaps matching TRBD1 (5 bases). The CDR3 covers 17 residues. Germline CDR1 KGHSH, CDR2 LQKENI. The germline V and J ends were trimmed by 0 bases and 1 base, with 13 bases remaining between them. CDR3 bases: TGTGCCAGCTCACCACCGGGCAGGGTACGGGCCAAAAACATTCAGTACTTC. Its protein product is CASSPPGRVRAKNIQYF.

This chain uses TRBV4-1 with TRBJ2-7; 11 bases align to TRBD2. The CDR3 contains 16 residues. Germline V CDR1 and CDR2: MGHRA, YSYEKL. V trimming: 0 bases; J trimming: 7 bases; junction bases outside the gene matches: 8. The CDR3, as DNA: TGCGCCAGCAGCCAAGAGAAGTCTAGCGGGAGGTGGGAGCAGTACTTC. Its translation is CASSQEKSSGRWEQYF.

The genes are TRBV6-6 and TRBJ2-2; 8 bases agree with TRBD1. The CDR3 spans 16 residues. The germline CDR1 and CDR2 sequences are MNHNY and SVGAGI (reference sequence). V lost 6 bases and J lost 2; bases outside the gene matches: 8. The CDR3 region has the DNA TGTGCCAGCAGCGGCGCGGGACAGGCCAACACCGGGGAGCTGTTTTTT. It translates to CASSGAGQANTGELFF.

J is TRBJ1-4 and V is TRBV5-8; no definite D call. The CDR3 has 12 amino acids. Germline CDR1 SGHTS, CDR2 YDEGEE. The germline V and J ends were trimmed by 0 bases and 8 bases, with 5 bases remaining between them. CDR3: CASSLASEKLFF. The CDR3 DNA sequence: TGTGCCAGCAGCTTGGCTTCCGAAAAACTGTTTTTT. Using reference TRBV5-8 and TRBJ1-4 for the parts outside the CDR3, the full variable domain is EAGVTQSPTHLIKTRGQQATLRCSPISGHTSVYWYQQALGLGLQFLLWYDEGEERNRGNFPPRFSGRQFPNYSSELNVNALELEDSALYLCASSLASEKLFFGSGTQLSVL.

The V and J genes are TRBV2 and TRBJ2-2; 11 positions match TRBD2. The V gene's germline CDR1 is SNHLY and CDR2 FYNNEI. The length of the CDR3 is 15 residues. The junction had 3 bases not matched to a gene; V was cut back by 6 bases and J by 3 bases. CDR3 in amino acids: CASRAGLADTGELFF. The CDR3 DNA follows: TGTGCCAGCAGGGCGGGACTAGCGGACACCGGGGAGCTGTTTTTT.

V gene TRBV15 combines with J gene TRBJ2-3; D is unclear. The germline CDR1 and CDR2 sequences are LNHNV and YYDKDF (reference sequence). V dropped 7 bases and J dropped 0 bases, with 11 bases sitting between them. The CDR3 is made up of 14 amino acids. CDR3 DNA sequence: TGTGCCACCAACTCTTTCGGTAGCACAGATACGCAGTATTTT. It specifies CATNSFGSTDTQYF.

This chain joins TRBV7-2 and TRBJ1-1, with 7 bases identical to TRBD1. The CDR3 sequence is 14 residues long. V dropped 4 bases and J dropped 1; count of bases not matched to a gene: 3. Per germline, CDR1 SGHTA and CDR2 FQGNSA. The CDR3 sequence: CASSSGQRNTEAFF. As DNA, the CDR3 is TGTGCCAGCAGCTCGGGACAGCGGAACACTGAAGCTTTCTTT.

The chain joins TRBV9 to TRBJ1-3; no clear D. V lost 3 bases, J lost 2 bases, and 6 bases lay in between. The CDR3 is made up of 13 amino acids. Germline values: CDR1 SGDLS, CDR2 YYNGEE. CDR3 amino acids: CASSENTGNTIYF. The CDR3 region has the DNA TGTGCCAGCAGCGAAAACACTGGAAACACCATATATTTT.

The chain is built from TRBV28 and TRBJ2-1; a possible D gene is TRBD2 (5 bases). Germline CDR1 is MDHEN and CDR2 is SYDVKM. The CDR3 extends over 16 amino acids. The V and J ends lost 5 bases and 5 bases respectively, with 19 bases between them. The CDR3 DNA reads TGTGCCAGCAGTCCCCATGATGGGCGGGCAGACAATGAGCAGTTCTTC. This sequence encodes CASSPHDGRADNEQFF.

This sequence joins TRBV6-5 and TRBJ2-1, with TRBD2 as a possible D gene (5 bases). The ends were cut back, 5 bases at V and 6 bases at J, with 11 bases in the middle. The CDR3 consists of 13 residues. Germline loops: CDR1 MNHEY, CDR2 SVGAGI. The CDR3 DNA is TGTGCCAGCAGTGGACTCCTCAGCAATGAGCAGTTCTTC. It codes for CASSGLLSNEQFF.

The V and J genes are TRBV7-9 and TRBJ2-5, with 12 bases aligning to TRBD2. The V segment lost 2 bases and the J segment 5 bases; nucleotides outside the gene matches: 0. Germline CDR1 SEHNR, CDR2 FQNEAQ (reference sequence). The CDR3 is 14 amino acids. CDR3 DNA: TGTGCCAGCAGCTTACTAGCGGGAGGGGAGACCCAGTACTTC. Translated: CASSLLAGGETQYF.

This chain uses TRBV6-4 with TRBJ2-2; D is possibly TRBD1 or TRBD2 (5 bases each). The CDR3 totals 14 residues. V lost 10 bases and J 7 bases, leaving 19 bases between the germline ends. Germline lookup yields CDR1 MRHNA and CDR2 SNTAGT. This CDR3 is CANLGERTIGELFF. CDR3 DNA sequence: TGTGCCAACCTGGGGGAGCGGACGATCGGGGAGCTGTTTTTT.

The rearrangement links TRBV4-1 to TRBJ2-1; 8 nucleotides agree with TRBD2. The trim removed 2 bases at V and 6 bases at J, leaving 12 bases unmatched. CDR1 is MGHRA and CDR2 is YSYEKL in the germline V gene. The CDR3 loop spans 17 amino acids. CDR3 loop: CASSQTAGTRVGNEQFF. The CDR3 DNA follows: TGCGCCAGCAGCCAAACAGCCGGGACTAGAGTTGGCAATGAGCAGTTCTTC.

The chain couples TRBV7-9 to TRBJ2-7, with TRBD1 matching over 8 bases. Germline trimming cut 3 bases from V and 5 bases from J; bases unmatched to any gene: 3. Germline CDR1 SEHNR, CDR2 FQNEAQ (reference sequence). The CDR3 is 13 residues long. DNA for the CDR3: TGTGCCAGCAGCTTGGACAGGGTTGACGAGCAGTACTTC. It codes for CASSLDRVDEQYF.

In its sample, this clone was seen many times. The chain combines TRBV27 with TRBJ2-7; no definite D call. V dropped 2 bases and J dropped 4 bases, with 9 bases sitting between them. Germline assignment: CDR1 MNHEY and CDR2 SMNVEV (reference sequence). The CDR3 has 13 amino acids. The CDR3 spells CASSLGLAYEQYF. DNA of the CDR3: TGTGCCAGCAGTTTAGGGTTAGCTTACGAGCAGTACTTC.

Note on this clone: Different DNA sequences within this sample yield the same CDR3. The CDR3 reads CASSLGGQGPTDTQYF. DNA of the CDR3: TGTGCCAGCAGCTTGGGTGGGCAGGGACCCACAGATACGCAGTATTTT. The J gene is TRBJ2-3, the V gene TRBV5-4; D may be TRBD1 or TRBD2 (5 bases each). The ends were cut back, 0 bases at V and 2 bases at J, with 13 bases in the middle. Germline V CDR1 and CDR2: SGHNT, YYREEE (reference sequence). This CDR3 has 16 amino acids.

The rearrangement uses TRBV7-2 and TRBJ2-1, with a tentative D call TRBD2 (5 bases). Looked up from germline, CDR1 is SGHTA and CDR2 is FQGNSA. This CDR3 is 13 amino acids long. Trimming cost V 1 base and J 9 bases, with 10 bases left between them. CDR3 region: CASSLGGQREQFF. Written as DNA, the CDR3 is TGTGCCAGCAGCTTAGGAGGGCAGCGTGAGCAGTTCTTC.

The chain links TRBV6-5 to TRBJ1-3; a possible D gene is TRBD1 (5 bases). The germline V gene encodes CDR1 MNHEY and CDR2 SVGAGI. CDR3 size: 13 residues. V lost 4 bases and J lost 8, with 12 bases in between. Written as DNA, the CDR3 is TGTGCCAGCAGTTGGGGACGGTCAGACACCATATATTTT. It encodes CASSWGRSDTIYF.

The V and J genes are TRBV14 and TRBJ1-1; D call uncertain. This CDR3 is 13 amino acids long. Germline-derived CDR1 and CDR2 are SGHDN and FVKESK. The V end was cut by 5 bases, the J end by 1 base, with 8 bases between. CDR3 region: CASSREQNTEAFF. In DNA, the CDR3 is TGTGCCAGCAGCAGGGAGCAGAACACTGAAGCTTTCTTT.

The genes are TRBV7-9 and TRBJ1-4, with 7 bases lining up with TRBD1. The germline V gene has CDR1 SEHNR and CDR2 FQNEAQ (reference sequence). CDR3 length: 15 amino acids. Trimming removed 1 base from V and 8 bases from J; junction bases left unmatched: 7. The CDR3 DNA follows: TGTGCCAGCAGCTTAGAGAGGGGGCTGAGGGAAAAACTGTTTTTT. Amino acid sequence: CASSLERGLREKLFF.

The V gene is TRBV9, the J gene TRBJ2-3, with TRBD1 as a possible D gene (6 bases). Germline V CDR1 and CDR2: SGDLS, YYNGEE. The CDR3 covers 17 residues. V was shortened by 3 bases and J by 2 bases, with 19 bases between the two germline ends. The CDR3 is CASSAGPLQGYTDTQYF. In nucleotides, the CDR3 is TGTGCCAGCAGCGCAGGCCCTCTACAGGGCTACACAGATACGCAGTATTTT.

The table lists this clone with a count of one. This chain joins TRBV25-1 and TRBJ1-2; D perhaps matches TRBD1 (6 bases). Trimming left V 7 bases short and J 6 bases short, with 18 bases between. The CDR3 covers 14 residues. CDR1 and CDR2 from the germline V gene are MGHDK and SYGVNS. The CDR3 here is CASTRGAGVNGYTF. The CDR3, as DNA: TGTGCCAGCACCCGAGGCGCAGGGGTTAATGGCTACACCTTC.

A single count supports this clone. This sequence joins TRBV6-5 and TRBJ2-7, with 8 bases lining up with TRBD1. V dropped 6 bases and J dropped 2; count of bases not matched to a gene: 12. Germline CDR1 reads MNHEY; CDR2 reads SVGAGI. The CDR3 has 16 amino acids. DNA for the CDR3: TGTGCCAGCAGCTACCTCGGACAGGGAATTACCTACGAGCAGTACTTC. Translating it yields CASSYLGQGITYEQYF.

This rearrangement joins TRBV5-4 to TRBJ1-2; 7 nucleotides line up with TRBD1. Germline V gives CDR1 SGHNT, CDR2 YYREEE (reference sequence). V lost 6 bases, J lost 7 bases, and 9 bases stayed unmatched. This CDR3 spans 13 amino acids. Here the CDR3 reads CASTFQGVGGYTF. CDR3 DNA: TGTGCCAGCACCTTCCAGGGGGTTGGTGGCTACACCTTC.

This clone was seen a few times. The rearrangement uses TRBV7-9 and TRBJ2-1; 11 bases map to TRBD1. The CDR3 is made up of 14 amino acids. In germline, CDR1 is SEHNR, CDR2 FQNEAQ (reference sequence). V shed 8 bases and J 9 bases; nucleotides not matched to a gene: 9. CDR3 in DNA: TGTGCCAGCGGGACCTGGACAGGGGGCAGTGAGCAGTTCTTC. As protein: CASGTWTGGSEQFF.

The rearrangement joins TRBV2 to TRBJ2-5, with TRBD2 as a possible D gene (5 bases). With 6 bases removed from V and 5 bases from J, the gap between germline ends came to 13 bases. This CDR3 spans 13 amino acids. Germline loops: CDR1 SNHLY, CDR2 FYNNEI. This CDR3 is CASRADIAETQYF. CDR3 nucleotide sequence: TGTGCCAGCAGGGCAGACATAGCGGAGACCCAGTACTTC.

The chain uses TRBV7-9 and TRBJ1-5; D not certain. Germline CDR1 reads SEHNR; CDR2 reads FQNEAQ (reference sequence). The CDR3 has 14 amino acids. With 4 bases removed from V and 3 bases from J, the gap between germline ends came to 10 bases. DNA for the CDR3: TGTGCCAGCAGCTCCACGGGAATCAATCAGCCCCAGCATTTT. Protein: CASSSTGINQPQHF.

This clone came up a few times. This chain joins TRBV9 and TRBJ2-4; tentatively, D is TRBD2 (5 bases). The V end was cut by 1 base, the J end by 8 bases, with 16 bases between. CDR1 is SGDLS, CDR2 YYNGEE, per germline. The CDR3 is 15 amino acids. CDR3 residues: CASSVHFEAGDIQYF. In DNA, the CDR3 is TGTGCCAGCAGCGTACACTTCGAGGCCGGGGACATTCAGTACTTC. The full variable domain, with the rest looked up from reference TRBV9 and TRBJ2-4, is DSGVTQTPKHLITATGQRVTLRCSPRSGDLSVYWYQQSLDQGLQFLIQYYNGEERAKGNILERFSAQQFPDLHSELNLSSLELGDSALYFCASSVHFEAGDIQYFGAGTRLSVL.

The rearrangement links TRBV11-3 to TRBJ2-6, with a weak D call TRBD1 (6 bases). Germline CDR1 SGHNT, CDR2 YENEEA. This CDR3 comprises 15 residues. Trimming removed 0 bases at V and 4 bases at J, with 7 bases between. The DNA of the CDR3 is TGTGCCAGCAGCTTAGAGGGGGCCGGGGCCAACGTCCTGACTTTC. The encoded protein is CASSLEGAGANVLTF.

This clone came up a few times. The genes are TRBV5-1 and TRBJ1-6, with a weak D call TRBD1 (6 bases). The length of the CDR3 is 15 residues. CDR1 SGHRS and CDR2 YFSETQ come from the germline V gene. V was pared by 4 bases and J by 9 bases, with 17 bases between. CDR3 in DNA: TGCGCCAGCAGCCCTGGCCAGGGGAGGACTTCACCCCTCCACTTT. Residues: CASSPGQGRTSPLHF. Filled out from reference TRBV5-1 and TRBJ1-6, the complete variable domain reads KAGVTQTPRYLIKTRGQQVTLSCSPISGHRSVSWYQQTPGQGLQFLFEYFSETQRNKGNFPGRFSGRQFSNSRSEMNVSTLELGDSALYLCASSPGQGRTSPLHFGNGTRLTVT.